A single sample gave rise to the 5 T cell receptor beta chains below, sequenced in a study of siplizumab effects on memory and regulatory T cells. The assay was immunoSEQ multiplex PCR, and TCRdb's table has in-frame clones only and misses some. This table has around 87,000 clones, 80% to 90% appearing once. Material for sequencing was CD4+ T cells sorted from blood. These receptors all come from a human donor in good health.

The chain recombines TRBV7-9 with TRBJ1-2, with D perhaps matching TRBD1 (6 bases). The CDR3 is 15 residues long. Between the trimmed V and J ends, which lost 3 bases and 2 bases, there was a span of 13 bases. CDR1 is SEHNR and CDR2 is FQNEAQ in the germline V gene (reference sequence). The CDR3 DNA reads TGTGCCAGCAGCTTGGGAGGGGGATCGAACTATGGCTACACCTTC. Translating gives CASSLGGGSNYGYTF.

In its sample, this clone was seen once. J is TRBJ2-1 and V is TRBV7-2; TRBD2 might be the D (5 bases). This CDR3 contains 14 residues. The germline V gene encodes CDR1 SGHTA and CDR2 FQGNSA. The V end lost 5 bases, the J end lost 7 bases, and 15 bases lay between the germline ends. The CDR3 DNA follows: TGTGCCAGCAGCCCCCCCGCTAGCAGGAATGAGCAGTTCTTC. Amino acid sequence: CASSPPASRNEQFF.

The CDR3 here is CASSASYEQFF. The DNA of the CDR3 is TGTGCCAGCAGCGCATCTTATGAGCAGTTCTTC. The chain joins TRBV7-9 to TRBJ2-1, with unresolved D. This CDR3 is built from 11 residues. Trimming shortened V by 5 bases and J by 8 bases, and 7 bases separated the two germline ends. Germline assignment: CDR1 SEHNR and CDR2 FQNEAQ (reference sequence). The complete variable domain, with remaining parts taken from reference TRBV7-9 and TRBJ2-1, reads DTGVSQNPRHKITKRGQNVTFRCDPISEHNRLYWYRQTLGQGPEFLTYFQNEAQLEKSRLLSDRFSAERPKGSFSTLEIQRTEQGDSAMYLCASSASYEQFFGPGTRLTVL.

This chain joins TRBV5-1 and TRBJ2-7, with 12 bases lining up with TRBD2. Germline CDR1 SGHRS, CDR2 YFSETQ. The J segment lost 12 bases and the V segment lost 4 bases, leaving 11 bases of the junction unmatched. The CDR3 is made up of 14 amino acids. The CDR3 sequence is CASSPSTSGRARYF. For the CDR3, the DNA is TGCGCCAGCAGCCCATCGACTAGCGGGAGAGCACGGTACTTC.

The chain uses TRBV27 and TRBJ2-6; TRBD2 matches 13 bases. Germline CDR1 is MNHEY and CDR2 is SMNVEV (reference sequence). The length of the CDR3 is 17 residues. The V segment lost 5 bases and the J segment 3 bases; nucleotides outside the gene matches: 4. CDR3 loop: CASSRTSGSFGANVLTF. Here the CDR3 DNA reads TGTGCCAGCAGTCGGACTAGCGGGAGCTTTGGGGCCAACGTCCTGACTTTC.